This T cell receptor (beta chain) was identified in a study of blood T cell repertoires in COVID-19 (dated by TCRdb to about 2020). Notes on the research overall: Samples from collaborators originated in the United States, Italy and Spain and spanned both the acute and convalescent phases of COVID-19. The prospective study material was composed of cDNA or gDNA derived from T cells, B-cell-depleted T cells, or PBMCs. The dataset comprised deeply sampled blood TCRbeta repertoires from subjects exposed to, actively infected with, or recovered from COVID-19. The repertoires were made available in a free public database intended to serve as a resource for research on the immune response to SARS-CoV-2. The samples were drawn from the first 160 participants of the ongoing ImmuneRACE study and from 1,254 subjects provided by 6 global collaborators. A de-identified subject ID, COVID-19 status, age in years and sex were almost always included in the sample metadata. Where HLA class I and class II types were available, the types were taken from metadata supplied by the sample provider, not from assay-based typing. General study outcomes and caveats: The amount of clinical and demographic metadata varied by source and participant and was provided uncurated.

The immunoSEQ Assay, a bias-controlled multiplex PCR, was used to amplify TCRbeta CDR3 regions from genomic DNA. Concerning the study's data processing: Within the assay, amplification of reference gene primers was used to estimate how many nucleated cells each sample contained. To quantify the absolute abundance of each unique TCRbeta CDR3 rearrangement, sequence reads were collapsed and filtered. For each sample, productive Simpson clonality was calculated by taking the square root of Simpson's diversity index across productive rearrangements. The table comes from immuneACCESS by way of TCRdb, which keeps in-frame sequences with V and J called. Part of the clones is missing from these tables; in studies checked, under half for an unresolved V gene and the rest for unknown reasons. V and J calls and clone size come straight from that table; D and trimming were deduced from the DNA. Recorded for this sample are around 25,000 clones; 90% of them occurred a single time. The top ten hold roughly 1.8% of the sample.

In the case of this clone: Its antigen specificity is not known. No base-level quality is on record; no much larger clone is a single base apart.

The collaborating institutions used their own protocols to collect whole blood in K2EDTA tubes. For TCRbeta analysis, collaborators shipped samples as frozen whole blood, isolated PBMCs, or DNA extracted from either of those sample types. The sequencing input was peripheral blood. The receptor was derived from a woman aged 60-75 years with active COVID-19.

The nucleotide sequence reads as follows: TGTGCCAGCAGTAAAGGGACAGGGCGCGTCGGGGAGCAGTACTTC. Its protein product is CASSKGTGRVGEQYF. The chain joins TRBV28 to TRBJ2-7, and 9 bases in between align with TRBD1. The germline V gene yields MDHEN for CDR1 and SYDVKM for CDR2. Ends trimmed: V by 5 bases, J by 7 bases; bases unmatched to a gene: 12. Including the terminal cysteine and phenylalanine, the CDR3 comprises 15 residues. Only CDR3 DNA remains: 45 bases, in frame from the first base.